The 16 T cell receptor beta chains below were found in one sample sequenced in a study of CD8+ T cells in alopecia areata. Extraction of RNA preceded its reverse transcription into cDNA, which served as the sequencing template. Method: immunoSEQ multiplex PCR; TCRdb's copy keeps in-frame clones and lacks some. Of about 130,000 clones detected, 45% to 65% appear once; the ten largest clones hold less than 5.5%. The source was CD4+ T cells sorted from blood, collected at week 0. All receptors come from a human donor with alopecia areata.

The genes are TRBV7-8 and TRBJ2-1; 9 bases are shared with TRBD1. The V and J ends lost 4 bases and 6 bases, in that order; junction bases with no gene match: 7. Germline CDR1 SGHVS, CDR2 FQNEAQ. The CDR3 runs to 15 residues. CDR3 region: CASSSSGTGFNEQFF. CDR3 sequence (DNA): TGTGCCAGCAGCTCTTCCGGGACAGGGTTCAATGAGCAGTTCTTC. Filled out from reference TRBV7-8 and TRBJ2-1, the complete variable domain reads GAGVSQSPRYKVAKRGQDVALRCDPISGHVSLFWYQQALGQGPEFLTYFQNEAQLDKSGLPSDRFFAERPEGSVSTLKIQRTQQEDSAVYLCASSSSGTGFNEQFFGPGTRLTVL.

The sample holds a few counts of this clone. The chain recombines TRBV30 with TRBJ2-3, with 8 bases fitting TRBD2. V trimming: 4 bases; J trimming: 1 base; junction bases outside the gene matches: 7. This CDR3 spans 15 amino acids. CDR1 and CDR2 from the germline V gene are GTSNPN and SVGIG (reference sequence). CDR3 sequence (DNA): TGTGCCTGGAACCCCCAGCGGGGGCGCACAGATACGCAGTATTTT. This encodes CAWNPQRGRTDTQYF. The entire variable domain, with the rest obtained from reference TRBV30 and TRBJ2-3, is as follows: SQTIHQWPATLVQPVGSPLSLECTVEGTSNPNLYWYRQAAGRGLQLLFYSVGIGQISSEVPQNLSASRPQDRQFILSSKKLLLSDSGFYLCAWNPQRGRTDTQYFGPGTRLTVL.

The V and J genes are TRBV27 and TRBJ2-7, with a possible D match to TRBD1 (6 bases). This CDR3 is built from 17 residues. Germline V lookup: CDR1 MNHEY, CDR2 SMNVEV (reference sequence). The germline V and J ends were trimmed by 0 bases and 0 bases, with 15 bases remaining between them. The CDR3: CASSLSGARSDSYEQYF. CDR3 DNA: TGTGCCAGCAGTTTATCGGGGGCACGGAGTGACTCCTACGAGCAGTACTTC.

This clone was seen only once. This chain links TRBV5-1 with TRBJ2-7; D assignment may be TRBD1 or TRBD2 (5 bases each). Germline CDR1 is SGHRS and CDR2 is YFSETQ. Trimming took 3 bases from V and 6 from J, leaving 16 bases between them. The CDR3 runs 14 residues. The CDR3 DNA follows: TGCGCCAGCAGCTACTCAGGGACGAGAAGCGAGCAGTACTTC. Protein: CASSYSGTRSEQYF.

Only one count was recorded for this clone. The rearrangement uses TRBV7-2 and TRBJ2-7, with 10 bases that match TRBD2. Looked up from germline, CDR1 is SGHTA and CDR2 is FQGNSA. The V gene end was trimmed by 5 bases and the J gene end by 0 bases; junction bases not matched to a gene: 7. The CDR3 is made up of 16 amino acids. In DNA, the CDR3 is TGTGCCAGCAGCCGGGGACTAGCGTACAGCTCCTACGAGCAGTACTTC. Translated, it gives CASSRGLAYSSYEQYF.

The V call is TRBV5-1, the J call TRBJ1-1; 10 nucleotides align to TRBD1. V shed 2 bases, J shed 3 bases, and the junction held 4 bases outside the gene matches. CDR3 length equals 15 residues. Germline V gene lookup returns CDR1 SGHRS and CDR2 YFSETQ. CDR3: CASSFSGTGDTEAFF. CDR3 nucleotide sequence: TGCGCCAGCAGCTTCTCCGGGACAGGGGACACTGAAGCTTTCTTT.

The chain uses TRBV2 and TRBJ2-4; TRBD2 matches at 13 bases. The V gene end was trimmed by 9 bases and the J gene end by 8 bases; junction bases not matched to a gene: 7. CDR1 SNHLY and CDR2 FYNNEI come from the germline V gene. The CDR3 has 14 residues. The chain's CDR3 is CARRTSGSNYIQYF. CDR3 in DNA: TGTGCCAGGAGGACTAGCGGGAGTAATTACATTCAGTACTTC.

V usage is TRBV29-1 and J usage is TRBJ2-5, with D unclear. CDR1 is SQVTM, CDR2 ANQGSEA, per germline. The CDR3 covers 15 residues. Trimming cost V 6 bases and J 2 bases, with 19 bases left between them. The CDR3 sequence is CSVGFGRSAQETQYF. CDR3 nucleotide sequence: TGCAGCGTAGGATTTGGACGGAGTGCGCAAGAGACCCAGTACTTC. Complete variable domain (other parts from reference TRBV29-1 and TRBJ2-5): SAVISQKPSRDICQRGTSLTIQCQVDSQVTMMFWYRQQPGQSLTLIATANQGSEATYESGFVIDKFPISRPNLTFSTLTVSNMSPEDSSIYLCSVGFGRSAQETQYFGPGTRLLVL.

The chain couples TRBV10-3 to TRBJ2-7; TRBD2 aligns across 13 bases. Germline V gene lookup returns CDR1 ENHRY and CDR2 SYGVKD. V shed 0 bases, J shed 7 bases, and the junction held 9 bases outside the gene matches. CDR3 length: 17 amino acids. The CDR3 protein is CAISESKLAGGPREQYF. CDR3 nucleotide sequence: TGTGCCATCAGTGAGTCGAAACTAGCGGGGGGGCCTCGGGAGCAGTACTTC.

This chain links TRBV15 with TRBJ2-3; tentatively, D is TRBD1 or TRBD2 (5 bases each). Between the trimmed V and J ends, which lost 3 bases and 4 bases, there was a span of 14 bases. This CDR3 contains 15 residues. Germline CDR1 reads LNHNV; CDR2 reads YYDKDF (reference sequence). The CDR3 loop is CATSRDFLGADTQYF. CDR3 bases: TGTGCCACCAGCAGGGACTTTCTAGGGGCAGATACGCAGTATTTT.

This chain uses TRBV11-3 with TRBJ2-3; D ambiguous. The CDR3 consists of 15 residues. V was clipped by 1 base and J by 0 bases, with 8 bases between them. Germline V gene sequence: CDR1 SGHNT, CDR2 YENEEA. This CDR3 is CASSLGVRSTDTQYF. CDR3 DNA: TGTGCCAGCAGCTTAGGAGTGCGGAGCACAGATACGCAGTATTTT.

CDR3 protein: CASSQGLAGNTGELFF. The CDR3 DNA sequence: TGTGCCAGCAGCCAAGGACTAGCGGGGAACACCGGGGAGCTGTTTTTT. The rearrangement joins TRBV27 to TRBJ2-2, with 11 bases fitting TRBD2. The CDR3 is 16 residues long. After removal of 6 bases from V and 1 base from J, the junction contained 4 bases not matched to a gene. Germline V gives CDR1 MNHEY, CDR2 SMNVEV (reference sequence).

This clone has a handful of counts. The gene calls are TRBV5-1 and TRBJ2-7, with 10 positions matching TRBD2. Germline V gene lookup returns CDR1 SGHRS and CDR2 YFSETQ. This CDR3 region has 14 residues. J was trimmed by 3 bases and V by 4 bases; bases with no gene match: 4. CDR3 DNA: TGCGCCAGCAGCATTAGCGGGGGGAACTACGAGCAGTACTTC. This codes for CASSISGGNYEQYF.

The V call is TRBV2, the J call TRBJ2-3; D possibly corresponds to TRBD1 (5 bases). V shed 6 bases and J shed 0 bases, with 10 bases lying between them. The germline V gene has CDR1 SNHLY and CDR2 FYNNEI. The CDR3 spans 14 residues. CDR3 loop: CASRVGASTDTQYF. The DNA for the CDR3 is TGTGCCAGCAGGGTTGGGGCTAGCACAGATACGCAGTATTTT.

The chain recombines TRBV5-1 with TRBJ2-7, with TRBD1 as a possible D gene (6 bases). The CDR3 is 13 residues long. The V end was cut by 4 bases, the J end by 4 bases, with 12 bases between. The germline V gene has CDR1 SGHRS and CDR2 YFSETQ. The CDR3: CASSGGQFYEQYF. CDR3 bases: TGCGCCAGCAGCGGGGGACAATTTTACGAGCAGTACTTC.

This clone came up a few times. This chain connects TRBV6-6 to TRBJ2-1; D is perhaps TRBD2 (6 bases). Trimming pared 2 bases from V and 0 bases from J, leaving 8 bases between. The CDR3 spans 15 residues. CDR1 and CDR2 from the germline V gene are MNHNY and SVGAGI (reference sequence). The CDR3 protein is CASSYPGVSYNEQFF. The CDR3 nucleotides read TGTGCCAGCAGTTACCCGGGAGTCTCCTACAATGAGCAGTTCTTC.